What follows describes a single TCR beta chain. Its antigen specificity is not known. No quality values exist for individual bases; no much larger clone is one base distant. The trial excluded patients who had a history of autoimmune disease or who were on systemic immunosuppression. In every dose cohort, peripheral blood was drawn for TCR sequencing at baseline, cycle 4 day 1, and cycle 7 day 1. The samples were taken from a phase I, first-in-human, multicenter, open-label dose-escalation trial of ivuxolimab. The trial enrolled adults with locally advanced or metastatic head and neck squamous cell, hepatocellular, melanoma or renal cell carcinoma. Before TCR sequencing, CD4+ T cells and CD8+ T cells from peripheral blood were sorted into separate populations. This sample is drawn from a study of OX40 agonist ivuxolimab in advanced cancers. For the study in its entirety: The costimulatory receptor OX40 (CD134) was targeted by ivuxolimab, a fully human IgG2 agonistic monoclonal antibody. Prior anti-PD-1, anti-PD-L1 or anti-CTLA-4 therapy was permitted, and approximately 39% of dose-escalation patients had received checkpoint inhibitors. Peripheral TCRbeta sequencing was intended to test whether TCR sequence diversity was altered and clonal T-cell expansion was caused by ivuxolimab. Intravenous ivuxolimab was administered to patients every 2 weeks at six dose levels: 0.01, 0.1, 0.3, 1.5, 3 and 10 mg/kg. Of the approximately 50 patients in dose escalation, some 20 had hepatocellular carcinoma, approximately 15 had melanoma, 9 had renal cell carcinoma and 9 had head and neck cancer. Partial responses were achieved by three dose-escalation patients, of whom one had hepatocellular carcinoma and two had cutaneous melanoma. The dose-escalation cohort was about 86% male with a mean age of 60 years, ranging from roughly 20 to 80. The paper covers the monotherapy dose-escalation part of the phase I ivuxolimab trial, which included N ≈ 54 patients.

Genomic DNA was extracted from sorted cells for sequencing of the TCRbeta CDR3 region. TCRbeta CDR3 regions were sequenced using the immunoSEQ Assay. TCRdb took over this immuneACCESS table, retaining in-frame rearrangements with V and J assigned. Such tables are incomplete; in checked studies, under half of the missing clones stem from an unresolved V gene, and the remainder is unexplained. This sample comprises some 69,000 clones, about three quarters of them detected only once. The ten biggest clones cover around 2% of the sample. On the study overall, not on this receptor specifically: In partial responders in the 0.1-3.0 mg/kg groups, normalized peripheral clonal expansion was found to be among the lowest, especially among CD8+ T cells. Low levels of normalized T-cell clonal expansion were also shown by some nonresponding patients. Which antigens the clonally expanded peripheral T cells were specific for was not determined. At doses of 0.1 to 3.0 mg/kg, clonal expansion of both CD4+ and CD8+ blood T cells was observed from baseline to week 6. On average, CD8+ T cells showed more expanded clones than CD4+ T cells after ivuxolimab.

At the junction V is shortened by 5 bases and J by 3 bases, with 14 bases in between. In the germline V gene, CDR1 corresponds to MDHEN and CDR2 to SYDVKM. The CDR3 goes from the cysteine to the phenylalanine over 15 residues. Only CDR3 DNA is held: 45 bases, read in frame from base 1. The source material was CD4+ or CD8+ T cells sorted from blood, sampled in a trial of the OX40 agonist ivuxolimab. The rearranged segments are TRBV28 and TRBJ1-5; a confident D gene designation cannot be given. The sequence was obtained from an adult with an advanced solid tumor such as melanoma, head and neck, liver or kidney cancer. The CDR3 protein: CASSRPAGLNQPQHF. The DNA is TGTGCCAGCAGTCGACCGGCCGGACTCAATCAGCCCCAGCATTTT.